Here is one T cell receptor (beta chain) with its context. The data are from a study of regulatory T cells in long-lasting Graves disease. Time point here: newly diagnosed GD, antithyroid drugs for less than 3 months. Extracted PBMC RNA gave rise to the TCR library. TCR beta libraries were built with iRepertoire HTBI primers and Arm-PCR of CDR3 regions. MiXCR, run by TCRdb on the multiplex PCR reads, gives a single entry per CDR3 protein. The table lists about 610,000 distinct CDR3 sequences, about 16% of them singletons. The same data also went into a second study, on T cells in Graves' hyperthyroidism and ophthalmopathy.

The sequence was obtained from a man younger than 35 with Graves disease. The material sequenced was peripheral blood mononuclear cells (PBMCs), taken at new diagnosis, from a patient treated with antithyroid drugs.

In nucleotides, the CDR3 is TGTGCCAGCAGACTCGGACAGAGGACAGTTGTAGGGGACATCTCTGGGGCCAACGTCCTGACTTTC. This gives the protein CASRLGQRTVVGDISGANVLTF. J is TRBJ2-6 and V is TRBV6-1; D may be TRBD1 (6 bases). Germline CDR1 MNHNS, CDR2 SASEGT. Trimming cost V 6 bases and J 0 bases, with 30 bases left between them. The CDR3 loop spans 22 amino acids.